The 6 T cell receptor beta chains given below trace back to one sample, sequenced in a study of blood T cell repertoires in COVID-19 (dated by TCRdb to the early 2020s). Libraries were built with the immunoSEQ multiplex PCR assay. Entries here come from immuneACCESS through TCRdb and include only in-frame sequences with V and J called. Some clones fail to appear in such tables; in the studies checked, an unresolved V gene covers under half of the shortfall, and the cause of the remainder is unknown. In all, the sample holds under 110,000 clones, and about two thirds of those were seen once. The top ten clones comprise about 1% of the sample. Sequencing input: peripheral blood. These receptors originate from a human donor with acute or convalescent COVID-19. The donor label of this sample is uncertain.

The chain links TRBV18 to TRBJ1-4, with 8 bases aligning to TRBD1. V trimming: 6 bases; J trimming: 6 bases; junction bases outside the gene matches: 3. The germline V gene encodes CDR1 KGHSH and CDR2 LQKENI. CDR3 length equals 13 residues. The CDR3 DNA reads TGTGCCAGCTCGAGGGGACAGGATGAAAAACTGTTTTTT. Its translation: CASSRGQDEKLFF.

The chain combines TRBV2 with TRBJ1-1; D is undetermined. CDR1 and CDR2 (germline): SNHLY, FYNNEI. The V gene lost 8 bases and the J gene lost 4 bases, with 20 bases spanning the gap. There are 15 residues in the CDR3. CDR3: CASGLEGGLGTEAFF. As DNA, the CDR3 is TGTGCCAGCGGCCTGGAGGGAGGTCTGGGCACTGAAGCTTTCTTT.

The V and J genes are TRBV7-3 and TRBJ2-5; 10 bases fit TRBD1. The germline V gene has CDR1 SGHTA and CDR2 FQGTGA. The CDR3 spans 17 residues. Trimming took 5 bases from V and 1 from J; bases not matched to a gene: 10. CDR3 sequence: CASSRTSGQGFQETQYF. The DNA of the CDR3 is TGTGCCAGCAGCAGGACTTCGGGACAGGGGTTCCAAGAGACCCAGTACTTC.

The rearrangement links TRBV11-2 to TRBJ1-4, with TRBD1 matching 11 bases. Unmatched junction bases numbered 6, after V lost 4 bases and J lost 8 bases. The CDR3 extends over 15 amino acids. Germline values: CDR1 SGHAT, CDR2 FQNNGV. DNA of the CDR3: TGTGCCAGCAGCTCCACGGGACAGGGGGGAGAAAAACTGTTTTTT. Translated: CASSSTGQGGEKLFF.

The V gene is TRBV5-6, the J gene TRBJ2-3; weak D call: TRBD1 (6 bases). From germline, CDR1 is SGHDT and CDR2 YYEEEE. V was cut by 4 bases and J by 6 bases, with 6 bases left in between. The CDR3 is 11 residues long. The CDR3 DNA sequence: TGTGCCAGCAGCCAGGGGGATACGCAGTATTTT. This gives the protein CASSQGDTQYF. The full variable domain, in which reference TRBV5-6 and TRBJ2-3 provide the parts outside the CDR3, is DAGVTQSPTHLIKTRGQQVTLRCSPKSGHDTVSWYQQALGQGPQFIFQYYEEEERQRGNFPDRFSGHQFPNYSSELNVNALLLGDSALYLCASSQGDTQYFGPGTRLTVL.

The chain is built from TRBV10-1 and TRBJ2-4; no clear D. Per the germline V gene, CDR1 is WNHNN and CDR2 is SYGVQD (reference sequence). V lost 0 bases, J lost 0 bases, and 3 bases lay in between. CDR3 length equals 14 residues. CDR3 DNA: TGCGCCAGCAGTGAGTCACTAGCCAAAAACATTCAGTACTTC. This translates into CASSESLAKNIQYF.